These T cell receptor beta chains were read from a single sample in a study of circulating tumor DNA in untreated peripheral T-cell lymphoma. This table comes from immunoSEQ multiplex PCR, and its TCRdb copy is limited to in-frame clones, with some not included. The sample holds fewer than 7,500 clones, 77% seen once. Material for sequencing was tumor tissue. The receptors shown here come from a human donor with peripheral T-cell lymphoma. Both conserved end residues are part of each CDR3. The order of the fields is V gene, J gene, CDR3 length, D gene, clone size, CDR3 protein, CDR3 DNA. A D gene is named only where the DNA matches it firmly. Not every row has a clone size; where given, it reads once, few, many or a size class.

>TRBV5-1|TRBJ1-2|14|TRBD1|NA
CASSWDTGAGGYTF
TGCGCCAGCAGCTGGGATACAGGGGCCGGCGGCTACACCTTC
>TRBV1|TRBJ2-3|16|NA|NA
CASSQDWDRVGDTQYF
TGCGCCAGCAGCCAAGATTGGGACAGGGTGGGAGATACGCAGTATTTT
>TRBV6-8|TRBJ2-1|12|TRBD1|NA
CASSPGGHEQFF
TGTGCCAGCAGCCCAGGGGGCCATGAGCAGTTCTTC
>TRBV18|TRBJ1-1|15|NA|NA
CASSPPGTANTEAFF
TGTGCCAGCTCACCACCTGGGACGGCGAACACTGAAGCTTTCTTT
>TRBV6-8|TRBJ2-6|14|NA|NA
CASREESGANVLTF
TGTGCCAGCAGGGAAGAGTCTGGGGCCAACGTCCTGACTTTC
>TRBV5-1|TRBJ1-2|14|TRBD1|NA
CASSVQTGSYGYTF
TGCGCCAGCAGCGTACAGACAGGGTCCTATGGCTACACCTTC
>TRBV19|TRBJ2-3|15|TRBD2|few
CASSISIGGADTQYF
TGTGCCAGTAGTATTTCTATCGGGGGGGCAGATACGCAGTATTTT
>TRBV28|TRBJ2-7|15|NA|few
CASRESIASIGEQYF
TGTGCCAGCAGAGAATCGATCGCCTCGATAGGCGAGCAGTACTTC
>TRBV19|TRBJ1-3|15|NA|NA
CASSIGGSNGNTIYF
TGTGCCAGTAGTATAGGGGGCAGTAATGGAAACACCATATATTTT
>TRBV6-8|TRBJ1-2|16|TRBD1|NA
CASSYSSPGQGYGYTF
TGTGCCAGCAGTTACTCCAGTCCGGGACAGGGGTATGGCTACACCTTC
>TRBV5-1|TRBJ1-1|14|TRBD1|NA
CASSSGQPNTEAFF
TGCGCCAGCAGCTCGGGACAGCCGAACACTGAAGCTTTCTTT
>TRBV18|TRBJ1-4|14|NA|NA
CASSTQLEIEKLFF
TGTGCCAGCTCAACACAGCTTGAGATTGAAAAACTGTTTTTT
>TRBV19|TRBJ2-7|15|TRBD2|NA
CASSIGGGGYYEQYF
TGTGCCAGTAGTATCGGCGGGGGGGGATACTACGAGCAGTACTTC
>TRBV19|TRBJ1-4|15|NA|few
CASSIGRRAAEKLFF
TGTGCCAGTAGTATAGGGAGGAGGGCCGCAGAAAAACTGTTTTTT
>TRBV5-1|TRBJ1-2|14|NA|NA
CASSLANRANGYTF
TGCGCCAGCAGCTTGGCTAACAGGGCGAATGGCTACACCTTC
>TRBV28|TRBJ1-5|16|TRBD1|NA
CASSLHPPGGVQPQHF
TGTGCCAGCAGTTTACACCCTCCAGGGGGCGTTCAGCCCCAGCATTTT
>TRBV19|TRBJ2-6|16|NA|few
CASSNPGRTGANVLTF
TGTGCCAGTAGTAACCCTGGGCGGACCGGGGCCAACGTCCTGACTTTC
>TRBV6-8|TRBJ1-1|15|TRBD1|NA
CASSLGQGFRTEAFF
TGTGCCAGCAGCCTGGGACAGGGCTTTCGCACTGAAGCTTTCTTT
>TRBV19|TRBJ2-7|15|NA|NA
CASSRAGKKAYEQYF
TGTGCCAGTAGTCGGGCCGGGAAGAAGGCCTACGAGCAGTACTTC
>TRBV6-7|TRBJ1-1|14|NA|NA
CASRPTTPGTEAFF
TGTGCCAGCAGACCCACCACTCCCGGGACTGAAGCTTTCTTT
>TRBV18|TRBJ1-1|15|NA|NA
CASSPSHSSGAEAFF
TGTGCCAGCTCACCCTCGCATAGTAGCGGGGCTGAAGCTTTCTTT
>TRBV6-8|TRBJ2-1|16|NA|NA
CASSPVGGAGKNEQFF
TGTGCCAGCAGCCCCGTGGGTGGGGCAGGAAAAAATGAGCAGTTCTTC
>TRBV11-3|TRBJ2-2|15|NA|few
CASSLKSRLTGELFF
TGTGCCAGCAGCTTAAAGTCTCGGCTAACCGGGGAGCTGTTTTTT
>TRBV30|TRBJ1-6|14|NA|NA
CAWSIPDVGSPLHF
TGTGCCTGGAGTATACCTGACGTAGGGTCACCCCTCCACTTT
>TRBV19|TRBJ1-2|12|NA|few
CASSVGQYGYTF
TGTGCCAGTAGTGTCGGACAGTATGGCTACACCTTC
>TRBV6-8|TRBJ2-7|16|NA|NA
CASSYSMTSGDFEQYF
TGTGCCAGCAGTTACTCGATGACCAGCGGCGACTTCGAGCAGTACTTC
>TRBV6-8|TRBJ2-6|17|TRBD1|medium-sized
CASSPPTGEMGANVLTF
TGTGCCAGCAGCCCCCCGACAGGGGAGATGGGGGCCAACGTCCTGACTTTC
>TRBV19|TRBJ1-1|16|TRBD1|NA
CASSTLQGAGRTEAFF
TGTGCCAGTAGTACCCTTCAGGGGGCTGGTCGGACTGAAGCTTTCTTT
>TRBV10-1|TRBJ1-6|14|TRBD1|NA
CASSLGQGSSPLHF
TGCGCCAGCAGCCTTGGACAGGGGTCGTCACCCCTCCACTTT
>TRBV6-8|TRBJ2-2|17|TRBD2|NA
CASSLYGGTTNTGELFF
TGTGCCAGCAGTTTATACGGGGGGACTACAAACACCGGGGAGCTGTTTTTT
>TRBV18|TRBJ1-1|16|NA|NA
CASSPRMAGEDTEAFF
TGTGCCAGCTCACCACGAATGGCAGGGGAGGACACTGAAGCTTTCTTT
>TRBV19|TRBJ2-5|14|NA|NA
CASSMHREQETQYF
TGTGCCAGTAGTATGCACAGGGAACAAGAGACCCAGTACTTC
>TRBV5-1|TRBJ2-7|15|TRBD2|NA
CASSLSSGGVDEQYF
TGCGCCAGCAGCCTTAGCAGCGGGGGGGTTGACGAGCAGTACTTC
>TRBV30|TRBJ1-5|15|NA|NA
CAWRDGVYSNQPQHF
TGTGCCTGGAGGGACGGGGTATATAGCAATCAGCCCCAGCATTTT
>TRBV6-8|TRBJ1-1|15|NA|NA
CASSAGGTVNTEAFF
TGTGCCAGCAGCGCCGGGGGAACAGTGAACACTGAAGCTTTTTTT
>TRBV19|TRBJ2-7|16|NA|NA
CASSSLFGVQSYEQYF
TGTGCCAGTAGTAGTTTGTTCGGGGTCCAATCCTACGAGCAGTACTTC
>TRBV28|TRBJ2-7|15|TRBD1|NA
CASSPTGTEYYEQYF
TGTGCCAGCAGTCCAACCGGGACAGAATACTACGAGCAGTACTTC
>TRBV2|TRBJ1-6|17|NA|NA
CASSERGISSYNSPLHF
TGTGCCAGCAGTGAAAGGGGGATTAGCTCCTATAATTCACCCCTCCACTTT
>TRBV5-1|TRBJ1-5|15|NA|few
CASRITSGLGQPQHF
TGCGCCAGCAGGATTACTTCGGGATTGGGGCAGCCCCAGCATTTT
>TRBV6-8|TRBJ1-4|14|NA|NA
CASTEPGYNEKLFF
TGTGCCAGCACCGAGCCAGGGTATAATGAAAAACTGTTTTTT
>TRBV6-8|TRBJ2-3|13|NA|few
CASTETWRDTQYF
TGTGCCAGCACCGAGACCTGGCGCGATACGCAGTATTTT
>TRBV6-8|TRBJ1-6|16|NA|NA
CASSLQNPELGSPLHF
TGTGCCAGCAGTCTCCAAAACCCTGAGTTGGGTTCACCCCTCCACTTT
>TRBV6-8|TRBJ2-5|14|NA|NA
CASSYSGREETQYF
TGTGCCAGCAGTTACTCCGGCAGGGAAGAGACCCAGTACTTC
>TRBV19|TRBJ2-7|12|TRBD2|few
CAIGTSIYEQYF
TGTGCCATCGGGACTAGCATCTACGAGCAGTACTTC
>TRBV6-8|TRBJ1-5|13|NA|NA
CASIPRGNQPQHF
TGTGCCAGCATACCCCGAGGCAATCAGCCCCAGCATTTT
>TRBV11-3|TRBJ1-3|16|TRBD1|NA
CASSYRDRGTGNTIYF
TGTGCCAGCAGCTACCGGGACAGGGGAACGGGAAACACCATATATTTT
>TRBV28|TRBJ2-7|14|TRBD1|NA
CASSLLQGDYEQYF
TGTGCCAGCAGTTTATTACAGGGGGACTACGAGCAGTACTTC
>TRBV6-8|TRBJ1-1|14|NA|NA
CASSNYRVGPEAFF
TGTGCCAGCAGTAACTACAGGGTCGGTCCTGAAGCTTTCTTT
>TRBV30|TRBJ2-4|18|TRBD1|once
CAWGSKPGTALAKNIQYF
TGTGCCTGGGGATCGAAACCGGGGACAGCACTAGCCAAAAACATTCAGTACTTC
>TRBV4-1|TRBJ1-4|14|TRBD1|few
CASSQRQGGEKLFF
TGCGCCAGCAGCCAAAGACAGGGCGGGGAAAAACTGTTTTTT
>TRBV18|TRBJ1-1|13|NA|NA
CASSPPSGDEAFF
TGTGCCAGCTCACCACCGTCAGGGGATGAAGCTTTCTTT
>TRBV18|TRBJ2-5|16|NA|few
CASRKGGANMQETQYF
TGTGCCAGCCGGAAGGGGGGGGCGAACATGCAAGAGACCCAGTACTTC
>TRBV29-1|TRBJ1-2|12|NA|once
CSVERQGSGYTF
TGCAGCGTTGAACGGCAGGGAAGTGGCTACACCTTC
>TRBV10-2|TRBJ2-7|16|TRBD1|NA
CASTEGTGLITYEQYF
TGCGCCAGCACCGAAGGGACAGGGCTTATAACCTACGAGCAGTACTTC
>TRBV28|TRBJ2-7|13|NA|NA
CASSPPDTGEQYF
TGTGCCAGCAGCCCTCCTGACACCGGCGAGCAGTACTTC
>TRBV6-1|TRBJ2-2|15|NA|NA
CASSEAVANTGELFF
TGTGCCAGCAGTGAAGCGGTAGCAAACACCGGGGAGCTGTTTTTT
>TRBV1|TRBJ1-4|16|NA|NA
CASSQDRGQVNEKLFF
TGCGCCAGCAGCCAAGATAGGGGGCAGGTGAATGAAAAACTGTTTTTT
>TRBV6-8|TRBJ1-1|15|NA|NA
CASREGGWLNTEAFF
TGTGCCAGCAGGGAGGGGGGGTGGTTGAACACTGAAGCTTTCTTT
>TRBV19|TRBJ2-3|14|NA|NA
CASSLSLSTDTQYF
TGTGCCAGTAGTCTCAGCCTTAGCACAGATACGCAGTATTTT
>TRBV6-8|TRBJ1-6|14|NA|few
CASSTGLGNSPLHF
TGTGCCAGCAGTACAGGGCTTGGCAATTCACCCCTCCACTTT